A single sample is the source of the 17 T cell receptor beta chains below, sequenced in a study of shared clonotypes between healthy human individuals. TCRdb's table, derived via immunoSEQ multiplex PCR, lists solely in-frame clones and lacks some. The profile shows roughly 1 million clones, under 80% of them singletons. Material: memory CD4+ T cells sorted from blood. Specified subset: CD45RA-negative fraction. The receptors here all came from a man aged 18 to 30 in good health.

The V and J genes are TRBV6-5 and TRBJ1-2; no reliable D call. Germline CDR1 is MNHEY and CDR2 is SVGAGI. This CDR3 is built from 14 residues. V shed 7 bases and J shed 0 bases, with 12 bases lying between them. The CDR3 bases are TGTGCCAGCAAATCGTACAGAGCTAACTATGGCTACACCTTC. It specifies CASKSYRANYGYTF.

The chain has TRBV9 and TRBJ2-4, with D possibly TRBD1 on 6 matching bases. V was clipped by 4 bases and J by 7 bases, with 12 bases between them. Germline V gene sequence: CDR1 SGDLS, CDR2 YYNGEE. The CDR3 covers 13 residues. The CDR3 nucleotides read TGTGCCAGCAGCCCCAGGACAGCGAACATTCAGTACTTC. Protein product: CASSPRTANIQYF.

This chain links TRBV18 with TRBJ1-3; weak D call: TRBD1 (5 bases). With 3 bases removed from V and 0 bases from J, the gap between germline ends came to 21 bases. Germline assignment: CDR1 KGHSH and CDR2 LQKENI. The length of the CDR3 is 19 residues. In DNA, the CDR3 is TGTGCCAGCTCACCTCGGACCCTGGCGGGGGGAGACTCTGGAAACACCATATATTTT. Translated, it gives CASSPRTLAGGDSGNTIYF.

The chain uses TRBV6-1 and TRBJ1-2, with a possible D match to TRBD1 (5 bases). The germline V and J ends were trimmed by 4 bases and 6 bases, with 12 bases remaining between them. The CDR3 covers 13 residues. The germline V gene has CDR1 MNHNS and CDR2 SASEGT. This CDR3 is CASSVPRAHGYTF. In DNA form, the CDR3 reads TGTGCCAGCAGTGTTCCCAGGGCCCATGGCTACACCTTC.

The chain is built from TRBV5-1 and TRBJ2-7; TRBD1 aligns across 10 bases. CDR1 and CDR2 from the germline V gene are SGHRS and YFSETQ. The CDR3 has 15 amino acids. V was clipped by 6 bases and J by 7 bases; unmatched bases: 13. This CDR3 reads CASTLLGTGAVEQYF. For the CDR3, the DNA is TGCGCCAGCACCCTCCTCGGGACAGGGGCTGTGGAGCAGTACTTC.

This clone appeared once. The rearrangement joins TRBV10-3 to TRBJ1-1, with TRBD1 identical over 7 bases. From germline, CDR1 is ENHRY and CDR2 SYGVKD. Germline trimming cut 4 bases from V and 3 bases from J; bases unmatched to any gene: 5. The length of the CDR3 is 14 residues. The CDR3 bases are TGTGCCATCAGTGGAGACAGGGCGGACACTGAAGCTTTCTTT. This codes for CAISGDRADTEAFF.

CDR3 region: CASSLSPLSNEQFF. CDR3 nucleotide sequence: TGTGCCAGCAGCTTATCCCCCCTTTCCAATGAGCAGTTCTTC. The chain couples TRBV11-3 to TRBJ2-1, with no clear D. The ends were cut back, 2 bases at V and 6 bases at J, with 11 bases in the middle. The CDR3 spans 14 residues. Germline V gives CDR1 SGHNT, CDR2 YENEEA.

The V gene is TRBV28, the J gene TRBJ1-1; 8 bases are a match to TRBD1. The germline CDR1 and CDR2 sequences are MDHEN and SYDVKM. CDR3 length equals 15 residues. V gave up 2 bases and J gave up 4 bases; unmatched junction bases: 6. As DNA, the CDR3 is TGTGCCAGCAGTTTAAATACAGGGGGATCCACTGAAGCTTTCTTT. This encodes CASSLNTGGSTEAFF.

The chain is built from TRBV6-6 and TRBJ2-7, with TRBD1 matching over 8 bases. Germline V lookup: CDR1 MNHNY, CDR2 SVGAGI (reference sequence). J lost 4 bases, V lost 8 bases, and 4 bases had no gene match. The CDR3 loop spans 12 amino acids. CDR3 region: CASWTGLYEQYF. In nucleotides, the CDR3 is TGTGCCAGCTGGACAGGGCTTTACGAGCAGTACTTC.

The rearrangement joins TRBV7-9 to TRBJ2-5; 7 bases map to TRBD1. Per the germline V gene, CDR1 is SEHNR and CDR2 is FQNEAQ (reference sequence). Trimming at V came to 5 bases and at J to 4 bases, leaving 13 bases not matched to a gene. This CDR3 has 16 amino acids. The CDR3 sequence: CASSRQWTGWGETQYF. The CDR3 coding sequence is TGTGCCAGCAGCCGCCAATGGACAGGCTGGGGAGAGACCCAGTACTTC. The full variable domain, completed using reference TRBV7-9 and TRBJ2-5, is DTGVSQNPRHKITKRGQNVTFRCDPISEHNRLYWYRQTLGQGPEFLTYFQNEAQLEKSRLLSDRFSAERPKGSFSTLEIQRTEQGDSAMYLCASSRQWTGWGETQYFGPGTRLLVL.

The chain recombines TRBV19 with TRBJ1-2; 10 positions match TRBD1. Germline V lookup: CDR1 LNHDA, CDR2 SQIVND (reference sequence). The CDR3 length is 13 residues. Trimming cost V 6 bases and J 2 bases; bases outside gene matches: 0. CDR3 DNA sequence: TGTGCCAGTAGGACAGGGGGCAACTATGGCTACACCTTC. It encodes CASRTGGNYGYTF.

V gene TRBV5-1 combines with J gene TRBJ1-1, with D perhaps matching TRBD1 (5 bases). V was cut by 4 bases and J by 2 bases, with 9 bases left in between. The germline CDR1 and CDR2 sequences are SGHRS and YFSETQ. CDR3 length: 13 amino acids. This CDR3 is CASSIGANTEAFF. For the CDR3, the DNA is TGCGCCAGCAGCATTGGGGCTAACACTGAAGCTTTCTTT.

This clone was detected only a few times. This same CDR3 is encoded by further DNA sequences in the sample. The chain is built from TRBV18 and TRBJ2-3, with D tentatively TRBD1 or TRBD2 (5 bases each). CDR1 and CDR2 (germline): KGHSH, LQKENI. This CDR3 has 15 amino acids. Trimming pared 4 bases from V and 2 bases from J, leaving 13 bases between. The CDR3 DNA reads TGTGCCAGCTCACGGGACGGTTCTTACACAGATACGCAGTATTTT. Protein: CASSRDGSYTDTQYF.

The chain has TRBV6-1 and TRBJ2-7; 7 bases fit TRBD2. V shed 4 bases and J 1 base; nucleotides not matched to a gene: 7. The CDR3 spans 15 residues. In germline, CDR1 is MNHNS, CDR2 SASEGT. CDR3 DNA: TGTGCCAGCAGTGTCGGGGGGAGTTATTCCTACGAGCAGTACTTC. This codes for CASSVGGSYSYEQYF.

Comment on this clone: It differs at one base from a far larger clone, so likely a read error. Within the sample, other DNA sequences also encode this same CDR3. This sequence joins TRBV5-4 and TRBJ2-7; 11 bases align to TRBD2. This CDR3 comprises 16 residues. The germline V gene has CDR1 SGHNT and CDR2 YYREEE (reference sequence). Trimming at V came to 0 bases and at J to 2 bases, leaving 4 bases not matched to a gene. The CDR3 spells CASSLGPSGGTYEQYF. DNA for the CDR3: TGTGCCAGCAGCTTGGGACCTAGCGGGGGGACCTACGAGCAGTACTTC. The complete variable domain, with remaining parts taken from reference TRBV5-4 and TRBJ2-7, reads ETGVTQSPTHLIKTRGQQVTLRCSSQSGHNTVSWYQQALGQGPQFIFQYYREEENGRGNFPPRFSGLQFPNYSSELNVNALELDDSALYLCASSLGPSGGTYEQYFGPGTRLTVT.

The chain uses TRBV10-3 and TRBJ2-2; 10 positions agree with TRBD2. CDR1 ENHRY and CDR2 SYGVKD come from the germline V gene. The trim removed 9 bases at V and 3 bases at J, leaving 4 bases unmatched. CDR3 size: 14 residues. CDR3 bases: TGTGCCATTTCCGGGACTAGCGACACCGGGGAGCTGTTTTTT. It codes for CAISGTSDTGELFF.

The chain employs TRBV11-3 and TRBJ2-2, with TRBD1 matching 8 bases. Germline CDR1 SGHNT, CDR2 YENEEA. The CDR3 consists of 16 residues. Germline trimming cut 3 bases from V and 3 bases from J; bases unmatched to any gene: 6. Here the CDR3 DNA reads TGTGCCAGCAGCTTTAGCAGGGGGCAGTACACCGGGGAGCTGTTTTTT. It specifies CASSFSRGQYTGELFF.